Reported below is one TCR beta chain. Its specificity is not known. The method was immunoSEQ multiplex PCR; TCRdb's version includes in-frame clones alone and lacks a portion of them. This sample has roughly 40,000 clones, with just under 90% found just once. The source of the sample is a study of graft-versus-host responses after intestinal transplantation. Across the whole study: Isolated intestinal, liver-intestinal, or multivisceral transplants were what recipients had.

V was pared by 0 bases and J by 5 bases, with 6 bases of the junction left unmatched. Germline CDR1 and CDR2: LGHNA and YSLEER. This CDR3 region has 16 residues. Study-level results: Maximum circulating GvH clone levels tracked with early post-transplant HvG decreases. The recipient marrow held GvH clones, and some of them showed up first in ileum or blood.

The sequenced sample was PBMCs, obtained roughly 270 days after transplant. The chain recombines TRBV4-3 with TRBJ2-3; 9 bases agree with TRBD2. This TCR derives from a human patient who received an intestinal transplant, so some T cells may come from the graft donor. DNA of the CDR3: TGCGCCAGCAGCCAAGATTCTAGCGGGATGGGAGATACGCAGTATTTT. Protein sequence: CASSQDSSGMGDTQYF.